This TCR beta chain was observed in a study of blood T cell repertoires in COVID-19. Study in general: T cells, B-cell-depleted T cells, or PBMCs provided the cDNA or gDNA that served as material.

Seattle cases were enrolled at active infection and followed longitudinally. Authors' data handling: Reference gene primer amplification in the assay estimated nucleated cell counts. Assay: immunoSEQ multiplex PCR; the TCRdb copy retains only in-frame clones and omits some. V, J and clone size derive from that table, while D and trimming were established from the DNA sequence. The table records around 180,000 clones, about 85% of them present only once. From germline, CDR1 is SQVTM and CDR2 ANQGSEA. V lost 3 bases, J lost 11 bases, and 10 bases stayed unmatched. CDR3 length: 13 amino acids. Sample: peripheral blood. The source is a person aged 70 to 85 with COVID-19, enrolled during active disease. The chain employs TRBV29-1 and TRBJ1-1; 9 bases line up with TRBD1. CDR3 coding DNA: TGCAGCGTTGAGCGTTCGAGGGGACAGGGCGCTTTCTTT. Amino acids: CSVERSRGQGAFF.